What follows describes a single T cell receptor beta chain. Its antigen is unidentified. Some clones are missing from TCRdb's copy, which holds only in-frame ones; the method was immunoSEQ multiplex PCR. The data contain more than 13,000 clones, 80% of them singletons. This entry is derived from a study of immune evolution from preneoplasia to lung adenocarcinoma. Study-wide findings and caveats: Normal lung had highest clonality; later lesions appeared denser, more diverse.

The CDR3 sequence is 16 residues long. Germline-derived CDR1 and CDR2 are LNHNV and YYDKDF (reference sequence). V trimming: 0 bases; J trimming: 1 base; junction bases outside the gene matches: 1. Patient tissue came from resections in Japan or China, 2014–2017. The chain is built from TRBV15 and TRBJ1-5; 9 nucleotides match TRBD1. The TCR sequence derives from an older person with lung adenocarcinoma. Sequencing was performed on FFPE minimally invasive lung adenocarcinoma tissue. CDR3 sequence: CATSRDGTGSNQPQHF. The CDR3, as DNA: TGTGCCACCAGCAGAGATGGGACAGGGAGCAATCAGCCCCAGCATTTT.